This TCR beta chain stems from a study of blood T cell repertoires in COVID-19. Study overall: Some COVID-19 samples were acute and others convalescent; all came from the United States, Italy and Spain. In each case, the material was cDNA or gDNA derived from T cells, B-cell-depleted T cells, or PBMCs.

As originally analysed: Reference gene primer amplification gave estimated nucleated cell counts. The assay was immunoSEQ multiplex PCR, and TCRdb's table has in-frame clones only and misses some. V and J calls and clone size are those listed in that table; D and trimming were worked out from the DNA. Found here are 200,000 to 250,000 clones, about 90% of them singletons; the top ten hold more than 0.95%. Germline loops: CDR1 MDHEN, CDR2 SYDVKM. This CDR3 spans 16 amino acids. Losses at the gene ends were 3 bases for V and 6 bases for J; bases not matched to a gene: 10. The TCR comes from a young man with acute or convalescent COVID-19. The chain uses TRBV28 and TRBJ2-1; TRBD2 matches at 8 bases. Material: peripheral blood. The CDR3 DNA reads as TGTGCCAGCAGTTTCCTAGGGAGCGGGAGACTCAATGAGCAGTTCTTC. Translation: CASSFLGSGRLNEQFF.